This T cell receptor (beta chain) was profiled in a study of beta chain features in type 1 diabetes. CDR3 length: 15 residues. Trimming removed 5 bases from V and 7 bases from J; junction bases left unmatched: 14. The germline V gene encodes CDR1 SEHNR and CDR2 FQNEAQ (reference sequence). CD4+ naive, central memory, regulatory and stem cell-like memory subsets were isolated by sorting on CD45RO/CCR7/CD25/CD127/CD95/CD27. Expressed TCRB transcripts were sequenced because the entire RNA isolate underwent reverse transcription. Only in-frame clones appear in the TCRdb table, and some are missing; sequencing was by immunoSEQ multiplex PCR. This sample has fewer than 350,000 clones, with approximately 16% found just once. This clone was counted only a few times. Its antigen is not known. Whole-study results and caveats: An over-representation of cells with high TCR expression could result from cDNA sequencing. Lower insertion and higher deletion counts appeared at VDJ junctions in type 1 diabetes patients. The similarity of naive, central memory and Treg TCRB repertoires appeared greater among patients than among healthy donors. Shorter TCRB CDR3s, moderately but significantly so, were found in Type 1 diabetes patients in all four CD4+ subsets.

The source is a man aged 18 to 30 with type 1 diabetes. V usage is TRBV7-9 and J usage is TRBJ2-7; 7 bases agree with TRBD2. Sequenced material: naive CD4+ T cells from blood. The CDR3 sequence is CASSPLAGYLGEQYF. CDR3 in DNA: TGTGCCAGCAGCCCCTTAGCGGGCTACCTGGGAGAGCAGTACTTC.